Judged by abundance, the clone carrying this T cell receptor beta chain is medium-sized. These data originate in a study of blood T cell repertoires in COVID-19. Study overall: Samples taken during acute and convalescent COVID-19 were collected in the United States, Italy and Spain. T cells, B-cell-depleted T cells, or PBMCs provided the cDNA or gDNA that served as material.

V was shortened by 4 bases and J by 7 bases, with 20 bases between the two germline ends. CDR1 SGDLS and CDR2 YYNGEE come from the germline V gene. The CDR3 is 15 residues long. Recruited during active infection, patients (from Seattle) were subsequently followed longitudinally. As handled by the study authors: Estimated nucleated cell counts came from reference gene primer amplification. Sequenced by immunoSEQ multiplex PCR; TCRdb stores in-frame clones only, minus some. That table furnishes V, J and clone size, whereas the DNA furnished D and trimming. The sample carries 11,000 or so clones, around three quarters recorded once.

This clonotype originated in a man between 60 and 75 years old with COVID-19, enrolled during active disease. V gene TRBV9 combines with J gene TRBJ1-2; the D gene is possibly TRBD1 (5 bases). The sample consisted of peripheral blood. CDR3 sequence: CASSPGTARLGGYTF. The CDR3 DNA reads TGTGCCAGCAGCCCGGGGACTGCCAGATTGGGTGGCTACACCTTC.